Included here is one TCR beta chain sequence, with context. Ages ranged from roughly 18 to 100 years, with residence in about 24 US areas. The CDR3 length is 16 residues. The V segment lost 1 base and the J segment 4 bases; nucleotides outside the gene matches: 6. CDR1 LGHNA and CDR2 YNFKEQ come from the germline V gene. The data belong to a study of blood T cell repertoires in COVID-19. Across the whole study: T cells, B-cell-depleted T cells, or PBMCs provided the cDNA or gDNA that served as material.

As handled by the study authors: Amplification of reference gene primers was used by the study to estimate nucleated cell counts. TCRdb's copy holds only in-frame clones and misses some; the assay was immunoSEQ multiplex PCR. V and J calls and clone size are given by that table; D and trimming were obtained from the DNA. The sample includes approximately 360,000 clones, around four fifths of them seen just once. The specimen sequenced was PBMCs or T cells enriched from blood (not recorded which). This receptor was taken from a woman aged 45-60 years who had recovered from COVID-19. The chain joins TRBV4-2 to TRBJ2-1; 8 bases are a match to TRBD2. DNA of the CDR3: TGTGCCAGCAGCCAAGCCGAAGCGGGGGTTTACAATGAGCAGTTCTTC. Translating it yields CASSQAEAGVYNEQFF.